The text below deals with one T cell receptor (beta chain). These data originate in a study of Tregs in tolerant kidney transplant recipients. Some clones are missing from TCRdb's copy, which holds only in-frame ones; the method was immunoSEQ multiplex PCR. Here the sample spans 70,000 to 95,000 clones, around 93% being singletons. This CDR3 contains 13 residues. Germline CDR1 is GTSNPN and CDR2 is SVGIG (reference sequence). V was clipped by 5 bases and J by 0 bases, with 10 bases between them. Unstimulated regulatory T cells (CD4+CD25+CD127-), CD4+CD25- non-regulatory cells, CD4 and CD8 cells were FACS-sorted from thawed PBMCs.

Source: Tregs from blood, taken before the transplant. The sequence derives from a human donor who received a combined kidney and bone marrow transplant. The J gene is TRBJ1-1, the V gene TRBV30; D may be TRBD1 (5 bases). In DNA form, the CDR3 reads TGTGCCTGGCGACAGTTCATGAACACTGAAGCTTTCTTT. Translated, it gives CAWRQFMNTEAFF.